This entry describes one T cell receptor (beta chain). Its target antigen remains unknown. Relative to the germline gene, one junction end is altered; a read error may explain this. The source of the sample is a study of tumor-infiltrating lymphocytes in primary liver carcinoma (dated by TCRdb to between 2016 and 2019). Regarding the complete study: Of the five patients, three men and two women aged 30 to 69 years, four had hepatocellular carcinoma and one had combined HCC and intrahepatic cholangiocarcinoma. Technical replicate repertoires showed high reproducibility, with mean shared-clone rates approximately 0.9 and correlation coefficients above 0.95. For each liver tumor, the study sampled five regions along with adjacent normal tissue and blood, and applied TCRbeta repertoire sequencing, expression microarrays and whole-exome sequencing. The five patients had tumors of stage T1-T3 N0M0, with maximum diameters ranging from about 4.2 to 10 cm. A total of roughly 35 specimens from 5 patients underwent TCRbeta repertoire sequencing, comprising 25 tumor regions, 5 adjacent noncancerous liver tissues and 5 peripheral blood samples. Agilent mRNA microarray profiling was performed on the 25 tumor region samples to relate TCRbeta repertoire diversity to the local molecular phenotype. Each sample produced roughly 3.65 to 8 million productive TCRbeta reads, and read depth showed no significant difference between tissue types.

Without any cell sorting, total RNA and DNA were extracted together from 20-30 mg of bulk tissue using the AllPrep DNA/RNA mini kit. Between November 2015 and March 2016, a handful of patients in China with histopathologically diagnosed primary liver carcinoma had surgical resection. At the time of sampling, the patients had chronic HBV infection and had not received any treatment. Each tumor was sampled at five spatially separated regions: the superior, inferior, left-lateral and right-lateral poles and the tumor centre. According to histology, viable tumor cells made up more than 85% of every tumor sample. Each fresh piece of tumor and adjacent tissue was cut in two, with one half stored in RNAlater at -80 degrees C and the other half sent for histology. Spanning cysteine to phenylalanine, the CDR3 consists of 14 amino acids. The retained sequence is limited to the CDR3, 42 bases, with the frame set at the first base. The CDR1 and CDR2 encoded by the germline V gene (reference sequence) are SGHAT and FQDESV.

Using a constant-region primer and ProtoScript II reverse transcriptase, TCRbeta-specific cDNA was reverse-transcribed from 400 to 550 ng total RNA. Three nested multiplex PCR rounds, following a slightly modified ARM-PCR procedure, were used to build the TCRbeta libraries. The first two PCR rounds used multiplex TRBV1-TRBV30 forward primers with a Cbeta reverse primer, each for approximately 11 cycles. Sample barcodes and Illumina adapters were added in a final 25-cycle PCR using Deep VentR polymerase. Before sequencing, amplicons of 200-500 bp were gel-purified using a QIAquick gel extraction kit. An Illumina HiSeq 2500 was used to sequence the TCRbeta amplicons with 250-bp paired-end reads. Turning to the authors' computational methods: Trimmomatic v0.33 was used to quality-trim the reads, and FLASH v1.2.11 was used to merge paired reads so that full CDR3 sequences could be recovered. MiGEC v1.2.1b assigned V, D and J germline segments to the rearranged TCRbeta sequences. VDJtools v1.0.0 computed clonotype statistics and Shannon-Wiener diversity indices. Except for diversity analysis, only each sample's 250 most abundant clonotypes were used in subsequent analyses to reduce sampling bias. Using fastp trimming at Q25 and MiXCR clonotype assembly, TCRdb reanalyzed the public sequencing data and kept in-frame beta chains. For every CDR3 protein sequence, its rows merge into one entry that carries the most common genes and DNA. None of the V and J calls come from the authors' own analysis; TCRdb made them. A total of some 180,000 distinct CDR3 sequences appear in this sample, 85% of them only once. The ten top clones hold 15% to 20% of the sample.

Points the paper makes about the study in general: Compared with blood, tumors had a significantly larger share of the repertoire taken up by the top 250 clones (p = 0.039). Only about 8-24% of top clones were found in all five regions of a tumor, suggesting spatial heterogeneity of tumor-infiltrating T cells. With just five or six patients in the study, the authors point out that the findings should be validated in a larger study. Repertoire overlap was found to be higher between tumor regions (mean about 36%) than between tumor-adjacent (roughly 17%) or tumor-blood (about 14%) pairs, consistent with antigen-driven expansion. Only the TCR beta chain was sequenced, which likely underestimates true repertoire diversity because unpaired alpha chains were not captured. Because the samples were bulk and unsorted, CD4+ and CD8+ T cell repertoires could not be compared.

Specimen: tumor tissue from primary liver carcinoma. The sequence came from a man in his forties with primary liver carcinoma and hepatitis B virus infection. The rearranged segments are TRBV11-1 and TRBJ2-3; too little of a D gene remains to name it. The nucleotide sequence is TGCGCCGGCAGCCCTAAGGGCCCCTTTGATACGCAGTATTTT. Translated, it reads CAGSPKGPFDTQYF.